The clone carrying this TCR beta chain has ten or more counts. The antigen remains unidentified. A unique molecular identifier was carried by every single TCR cDNA molecule. TCRdb used MiXCR to reprocess the 5' RACE reads, holding one entry per CDR3 protein. Here the sample spans approximately 10,000 distinct CDR3 sequences, over 15% being singletons. V lost 2 bases, J lost 0 bases, and 26 bases lay in between. There are 19 residues in the CDR3. Germline CDR1 DFQATT, CDR2 SNEGSKA (reference sequence). This specimen belongs to a study of spatial heterogeneity in lung cancer. Study as a whole: The count of detected beta-chain sequences consistently exceeded that of alpha-chain sequences.

Study-level results: Resection saw ubiquitous expanded tumor TCRs appear in blood more than follow-up did.

Time point noted: sample taken at primary tumor resection. Unsorted whole RNA from tumor, nontumor lung or frozen PBMC underwent sequencing. The input for sequencing was PBMCs, taken at surgery. The rearrangement links TRBV20-1 to TRBJ2-7, with D perhaps matching TRBD2 (6 bases). The clonotype originates from a male donor with early-stage non-small cell lung cancer. This CDR3 is CSARKSGGPLAPSSYEQYF. The CDR3 DNA reads as TGCAGTGCTAGAAAGTCTGGAGGGCCGCTAGCGCCCAGCTCCTACGAGCAGTACTTC.